The present entry profiles one TCR beta chain with its context. The data belong to a study of human T cells and chemical hapten exposure. TCRdb passed the RACE reads through MiXCR, listing each CDR3 protein once. The data contain approximately 86,000 distinct CDR3 sequences, roughly 11% of them singletons. Time point defined: patch test 3, about 24 weeks after DPC sensitization. Treatment given: therapeutic diphenylcyclopropenone sensitization with weekly scalp DPC. This TCR was recovered from a woman under 40 with alopecia areata. Some clones in this sample may be carry-over from other donors' samples. The source was whole blood, collected in connection with sensitization to the hapten diphenylcyclopropenone (DPC).

The chain's CDR3 is CASSESEGYNEQFF. The CDR3 region has the DNA TGCGCCAGCAGTGAGTCGGAGGGTTACAATGAGCAGTTCTTC. The chain links TRBV10-2 to TRBJ2-1; tentatively, D is TRBD2 (6 bases). The CDR3 is 14 residues long. The V and J ends lost 0 bases and 4 bases respectively, with 7 bases between them. Germline V lookup: CDR1 WSHSY, CDR2 SAAADI.